What follows are 28 T cell receptor beta chains derived from one specimen sequenced in a study of STAT5B mutations in CD4+ large granular lymphocyte leukemia. Profiling relied on immunoSEQ multiplex PCR, and the TCRdb table lists in-frame clones only, not all of them. This repertoire shows roughly 30,000 clones, roughly 84% found once; its top ten account for 5.5% to 7.5%. Input material: CD4+ T cells from blood buffy coats. These receptors all stem from a human donor in good health.

The chain is built from TRBV7-2 and TRBJ2-5, with D perhaps assigned TRBD1 or TRBD2 (6 bases each). This CDR3 spans 15 amino acids. V gave up 2 bases and J gave up 3 bases, with 13 bases separating them. The germline V gene encodes CDR1 SGHTA and CDR2 FQGNSA. The CDR3 DNA reads as TGTGCCAGCAGCTTAATGGGGGGCGTCGAAGAGACCCAGTACTTC. This codes for CASSLMGGVEETQYF.

V usage is TRBV11-2 and J usage is TRBJ1-6; D possibly corresponds to TRBD1 (5 bases). The V gene lost 2 bases and the J gene lost 8 bases, with 13 bases spanning the gap. From germline, CDR1 is SGHAT and CDR2 FQNNGV. CDR3 length equals 15 residues. The CDR3: CASSLSGGLDSPLHF. As DNA, the CDR3 is TGTGCCAGCAGCTTATCGGGGGGGTTAGATTCACCCCTCCACTTT.

This chain's CDR3 is CASSLEVGEQYF. The DNA of the CDR3 is TGTGCCAGCAGCTTAGAGGTAGGCGAGCAGTACTTC. The gene calls are TRBV7-2 and TRBJ2-7; the D is unclear. Trimming pared 1 base from V and 6 bases from J, leaving 7 bases between. Germline values: CDR1 SGHTA, CDR2 FQGNSA. The CDR3 consists of 12 residues. The whole variable domain, filled in from reference TRBV7-2 and TRBJ2-7, reads GAGVSQSPSNKVTEKGKDVELRCDPISGHTALYWYRQSLGQGLEFLIYFQGNSAPDKSGLPSDRFSAERTGGSVSTLTIQRTQQEDSAVYLCASSLEVGEQYFGPGTRLTVT.

This clone came up a few times. The chain is built from TRBV6-5 and TRBJ1-1, with D hard to call. From germline, CDR1 is MNHEY and CDR2 SVGAGI. There are 13 residues in the CDR3. V was shortened by 5 bases and J by 6 bases, with 13 bases between the two germline ends. The DNA for the CDR3 is TGTGCCAGCAGTAAAAGACGAGGCGCTGAAGCTTTCTTT. It specifies CASSKRRGAEAFF.

V usage is TRBV5-6 and J usage is TRBJ2-5; D not resolved. Germline V lookup: CDR1 SGHDT, CDR2 YYEEEE. The germline V and J ends were trimmed by 0 bases and 2 bases, with 14 bases remaining between them. The CDR3 length is 16 residues. DNA for the CDR3: TGTGCCAGCAGCTTGGATTATGGACGGAATCAAGAGACCCAGTACTTC. Its translation is CASSLDYGRNQETQYF.

In this sample, this clone turned up once. V and J are TRBV2 and TRBJ2-3, with TRBD2 matching over 11 bases. Per germline, CDR1 SNHLY and CDR2 FYNNEI. The ends lost 7 bases at V and 5 bases at J; junction bases unmatched: 2. This CDR3 has 13 amino acids. CDR3 region: CASNSGGVDTQYF. The DNA for the CDR3 is TGTGCCAGCAATAGCGGGGGGGTAGATACGCAGTATTTT.

This clone was picked up a small number of times. This chain connects TRBV4-1 to TRBJ2-6; D ambiguous. CDR3 length: 15 amino acids. V lost 4 bases and J 1 base, leaving 8 bases between the germline ends. CDR1 is MGHRA and CDR2 is YSYEKL in the germline V gene. As DNA, the CDR3 is TGCGCCAGCAGCCCTCAGACGTCTGGGGCCAACGTCCTGACTTTC. Translating gives CASSPQTSGANVLTF.

The chain is built from TRBV7-2 and TRBJ1-1; 9 nucleotides line up with TRBD1. This CDR3 is built from 18 residues. Germline V gives CDR1 SGHTA, CDR2 FQGNSA. J lost 4 bases, V lost 1 base, and 13 bases had no gene match. In DNA form, the CDR3 reads TGTGCCAGCAGCTTAGGTTGGGGACAGGGTGGTGTAAGCACTGAAGCTTTCTTT. Its protein product is CASSLGWGQGGVSTEAFF.

This chain uses TRBV4-3 with TRBJ1-1; no firm D call. Germline CDR1 is LGHNA and CDR2 is YSLEER. The CDR3 covers 16 residues. Between the trimmed V and J ends, which lost 3 bases and 3 bases, there was a span of 17 bases. CDR3 bases: TGCGCCAGCAGCCAGCGTCGTTCCCCGCAGGACACTGAAGCTTTCTTT. This sequence encodes CASSQRRSPQDTEAFF.

This clone was seen a single time. As DNA, the CDR3 is TGTGCCAGCAGCAGAGGACTAGCGGGGGGTTTATCGGAGACCCAGTACTTC. As protein: CASSRGLAGGLSETQYF. This chain links TRBV7-2 with TRBJ2-5; 14 nucleotides line up with TRBD2. This CDR3 spans 17 amino acids. The germline V gene has CDR1 SGHTA and CDR2 FQGNSA. V was clipped by 5 bases and J by 5 bases; unmatched bases: 10.

V gene TRBV5-4 combines with J gene TRBJ2-7; a weak D match, TRBD2 (5 bases). The CDR3 is 15 amino acids. V lost 1 base and J 7 bases, leaving 18 bases between the germline ends. From germline, CDR1 is SGHNT and CDR2 YYREEE (reference sequence). The CDR3 DNA reads TGTGCCAGCAGCTTGTCCAGCGACCGGTCGGGGGAGCAGTACTTC. Residues: CASSLSSDRSGEQYF.

J is TRBJ2-1 and V is TRBV29-1, with 10 bases identical to TRBD2. The germline CDR1 and CDR2 sequences are SQVTM and ANQGSEA. The V gene end was trimmed by 4 bases and the J gene end by 7 bases; junction bases not matched to a gene: 10. This CDR3 has 15 residues. The CDR3 DNA reads TGCAGCGTTGCTCAGCGGGGGGGAAGTGGGAATGAGCAGTTCTTC. The encoded protein is CSVAQRGGSGNEQFF.

The rearrangement links TRBV28 to TRBJ2-5, with TRBD2 identical over 7 bases. The CDR3 extends over 16 amino acids. With V trimmed by 5 bases and J by 2 bases, 11 bases remained unmatched. Germline CDR1 and CDR2: MDHEN and SYDVKM. Written as DNA, the CDR3 is TGTGCCAGCAGTCCGCTTGGAAGCGGGGTTCAAGAGACCCAGTACTTC. Its translation is CASSPLGSGVQETQYF.

The chain links TRBV29-1 to TRBJ2-1; possibly TRBD2 for D (6 bases). CDR1 and CDR2 from the germline V gene are SQVTM and ANQGSEA. The length of the CDR3 is 11 residues. V lost 7 bases, J lost 8 bases, and 12 bases lay in between. This chain's CDR3 is CSGGNADEQFF. CDR3 DNA: TGCAGCGGCGGGAACGCGGATGAGCAGTTCTTC.

This sequence joins TRBV5-6 and TRBJ2-6; D remains unclear. The ends were cut back, 0 bases at V and 0 bases at J, with 7 bases in the middle. The CDR3 consists of 16 residues. Germline lookup yields CDR1 SGHDT and CDR2 YYEEEE. The CDR3 nucleotides are TGTGCCAGCAGCTTGGTTTCAGTCTCTGGGGCCAACGTCCTGACTTTC. Translation: CASSLVSVSGANVLTF.

The genes are TRBV19 and TRBJ1-1; tentatively, D is TRBD1 (5 bases). The CDR3 spans 12 residues. V gave up 6 bases and J gave up 8 bases, with 13 bases separating them. Germline V gives CDR1 LNHDA, CDR2 SQIVND (reference sequence). Written as DNA, the CDR3 is TGTGCCAGTAGGAGGGGCGACAGAGAAGCTTTCTTT. This sequence encodes CASRRGDREAFF.

The chain joins TRBV5-6 to TRBJ1-1; a possible D gene is TRBD1 (5 bases). The V and J ends lost 3 bases and 3 bases respectively, with 9 bases between them. Germline CDR1 and CDR2: SGHDT and YYEEEE. There are 13 residues in the CDR3. For the CDR3, the DNA is TGTGCCAGCAGCTCTACAGGTTACACTGAAGCTTTCTTT. It translates to CASSSTGYTEAFF.

V is TRBV19 and J is TRBJ1-6, with 7 bases matching TRBD1. Germline V gives CDR1 LNHDA, CDR2 SQIVND (reference sequence). Trimming removed 6 bases from V and 7 bases from J; junction bases left unmatched: 0. This CDR3 region has 12 residues. CDR3 sequence: CASRDRNSPLHF. For the CDR3, the DNA is TGTGCCAGTAGGGACAGGAATTCACCCCTCCACTTT.

This chain joins TRBV5-1 and TRBJ2-1; 7 bases line up with TRBD1. V dropped 0 bases and J dropped 8; count of bases not matched to a gene: 5. The CDR3 covers 14 residues. Germline CDR1 reads SGHRS; CDR2 reads YFSETQ. Written as DNA, the CDR3 is TGCGCCAGCAGCTTGGGTGGCAGGGGGTATGAGCAGTTCTTC. Translating it yields CASSLGGRGYEQFF.

The chain couples TRBV5-1 to TRBJ2-5, with D unclear. V lost 0 bases to trimming and J lost 2 bases, with 14 bases between them. The CDR3 contains 16 residues. CDR1 and CDR2 (germline): SGHRS, YFSETQ. CDR3 sequence: CASSLAGGAGQETQYF. CDR3 bases: TGCGCCAGCAGCTTGGCCGGCGGCGCCGGTCAAGAGACCCAGTACTTC. Supplemented by reference TRBV5-1 and TRBJ2-5, the full variable domain reads KAGVTQTPRYLIKTRGQQVTLSCSPISGHRSVSWYQQTPGQGLQFLFEYFSETQRNKGNFPGRFSGRQFSNSRSEMNVSTLELGDSALYLCASSLAGGAGQETQYFGPGTRLLVL.

In this sample, this clone turned up a few times. V usage is TRBV5-6 and J usage is TRBJ1-2, with no clear D. Trimming cost V 1 base and J 8 bases, with 12 bases left between them. The CDR3 is 13 amino acids. Germline V gene lookup returns CDR1 SGHDT and CDR2 YYEEEE. CDR3 nucleotide sequence: TGTGCCAGCAGCTTGAGCCGGGTAGGGGGCTACACCTTC. As protein: CASSLSRVGGYTF.

This chain joins TRBV21-1 and TRBJ2-4; the tabulated D call, TRBD2, remains unverified against the DNA. TRBV21-1 is designated a pseudogene. The CDR3 extends over 16 amino acids. The CDR3 spells CASSKGLAGGKNIQYF. The CDR3 DNA follows: TGTGCCAGCAGTAAGGGACTAGCGGGGGGTAAAAACATTCAGTACTTC.

The chain is built from TRBV19 and TRBJ1-6, with D possibly matching TRBD1 (6 bases). The V and J ends lost 3 bases and 3 bases respectively, with 9 bases between them. This CDR3 has 15 amino acids. The germline gives CDR1 LNHDA, CDR2 SQIVND (reference sequence). CDR3 in amino acids: CASSMQGSYNSPLHF. For the CDR3, the DNA is TGTGCCAGTAGTATGCAGGGGAGCTATAATTCACCCCTCCACTTT.

This clone was counted only a few times. This chain joins TRBV6-1 and TRBJ1-2, with 8 positions matching TRBD1. The CDR3 is 13 amino acids. V shed 5 bases and J 12 bases; nucleotides not matched to a gene: 11. CDR1 is MNHNS and CDR2 is SASEGT in the germline V gene. The CDR3 sequence is CASSFPPGQADTF. In nucleotides, the CDR3 is TGTGCCAGCAGTTTTCCACCGGGACAGGCGGACACCTTC.

This clone was seen more than once but under ten times. J is TRBJ1-1 and V is TRBV10-2, with TRBD1 matching 9 bases. The V gene's germline CDR1 is WSHSY and CDR2 SAAADI. CDR3 length: 14 amino acids. The V and J ends lost 5 bases and 8 bases, in that order; junction bases with no gene match: 9. For the CDR3, the DNA is TGCGCCAGCAGTCCCCAGGACAGGGGCGGGGAAGCTTTCTTT. It specifies CASSPQDRGGEAFF.

This clone occurred once. V is TRBV9 and J is TRBJ2-2; no firm D call. The germline CDR1 and CDR2 sequences are SGDLS and YYNGEE. CDR3 length: 14 residues. Trimming removed 5 bases from V and 1 base from J, with 9 bases in between. CDR3 coding DNA: TGTGCCAGCAGTGGACGCGGGAACACCGGGGAGCTGTTTTTT. It yields the protein CASSGRGNTGELFF.

This sequence joins TRBV7-2 and TRBJ1-2, with 9 positions matching TRBD1. V trimming: 2 bases; J trimming: 4 bases; junction bases outside the gene matches: 5. The CDR3 sequence is 15 residues long. Germline V gene lookup returns CDR1 SGHTA and CDR2 FQGNSA. Here the CDR3 DNA reads TGTGCCAGCAGCTTAAGACAGGGGGTGGGCTATGGCTACACCTTC. Amino acids: CASSLRQGVGYGYTF.

This clone was seen a handful of times. CDR3 sequence: CASSLGPATNEKLFF. CDR3 nucleotides: TGTGCCAGCAGCTTAGGGCCTGCAACTAATGAAAAACTGTTTTTT. J is TRBJ1-4 and V is TRBV7-2; D is unresolved. Trimming shortened V by 1 base and J by 0 bases, and 6 bases separated the two germline ends. CDR1 and CDR2 from the germline V gene are SGHTA and FQGNSA. The CDR3 is 15 residues long.